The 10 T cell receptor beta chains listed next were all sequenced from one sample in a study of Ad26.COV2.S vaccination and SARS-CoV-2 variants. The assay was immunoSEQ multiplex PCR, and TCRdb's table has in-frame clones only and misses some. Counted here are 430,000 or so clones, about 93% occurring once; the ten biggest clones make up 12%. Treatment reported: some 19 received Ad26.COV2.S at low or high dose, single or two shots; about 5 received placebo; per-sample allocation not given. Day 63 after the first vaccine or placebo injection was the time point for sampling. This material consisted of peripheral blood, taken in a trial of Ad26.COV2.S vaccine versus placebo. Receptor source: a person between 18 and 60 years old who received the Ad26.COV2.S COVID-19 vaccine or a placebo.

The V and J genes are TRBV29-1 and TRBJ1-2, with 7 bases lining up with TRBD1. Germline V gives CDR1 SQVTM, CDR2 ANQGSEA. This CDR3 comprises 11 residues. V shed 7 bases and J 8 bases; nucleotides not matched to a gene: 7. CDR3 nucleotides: TGCAGCGCGCGAACAGGGGAGGGCTACACCTTC. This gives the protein CSARTGEGYTF. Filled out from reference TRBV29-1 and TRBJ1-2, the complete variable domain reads SAVISQKPSRDICQRGTSLTIQCQVDSQVTMMFWYRQQPGQSLTLIATANQGSEATYESGFVIDKFPISRPNLTFSTLTVSNMSPEDSSIYLCSARTGEGYTFGSGTRLTVV.

The CDR3 DNA sequence: TGTGCCAGCAGCCAAGACGAGGGGGCCTACGAGCAGTACTTC. This gives the protein CASSQDEGAYEQYF. The chain uses TRBV3-1 (or the pseudogene TRBV3-2) and TRBJ2-7, with D perhaps TRBD1 (6 bases). CDR1 and CDR2 from the germline V gene are LGHDT and YNNKEL (reference sequence). This CDR3 comprises 14 residues. Trimming pared 0 bases from V and 2 bases from J, leaving 8 bases between.

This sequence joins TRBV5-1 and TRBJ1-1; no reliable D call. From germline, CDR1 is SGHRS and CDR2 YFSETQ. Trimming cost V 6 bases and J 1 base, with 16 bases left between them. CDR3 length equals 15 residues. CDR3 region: CASKEGRTQNTEAFF. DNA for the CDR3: TGCGCCAGCAAGGAAGGACGGACGCAGAACACTGAAGCTTTCTTT.

The CDR3 DNA reads TGTGCCAGCAGACTCGACGCCAACTATGGCTACACCTTC. Its translation is CASRLDANYGYTF. The rearrangement joins TRBV6-5 to TRBJ1-2; D is ambiguous. Trimming removed 6 bases from V and 2 bases from J, with 10 bases in between. There are 13 residues in the CDR3. Germline V gene lookup returns CDR1 MNHEY and CDR2 SVGAGI.

The CDR3: CASKETGGYTGELFF. The CDR3 nucleotides read TGTGCCAGCAAAGAGACAGGGGGTTATACCGGGGAGCTGTTTTTT. The chain joins TRBV2 to TRBJ2-2, with 9 bases that match TRBD1. CDR3 length: 15 amino acids. Germline CDR1 SNHLY, CDR2 FYNNEI. The V segment lost 7 bases and the J segment 5 bases; nucleotides outside the gene matches: 8.

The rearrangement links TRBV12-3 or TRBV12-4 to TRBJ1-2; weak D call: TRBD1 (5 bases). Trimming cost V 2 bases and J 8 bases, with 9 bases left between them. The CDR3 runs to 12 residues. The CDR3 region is CASSLFGDGYTF. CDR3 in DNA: TGTGCCAGCAGTTTATTTGGGGACGGCTACACCTTC.

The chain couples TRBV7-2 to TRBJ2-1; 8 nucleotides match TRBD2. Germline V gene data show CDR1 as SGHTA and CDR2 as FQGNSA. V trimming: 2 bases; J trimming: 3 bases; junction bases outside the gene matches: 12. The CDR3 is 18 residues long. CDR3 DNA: TGTGCCAGCAGCTTATTCCCTCTGGCGGGAGGTAACTACAATGAGCAGTTCTTC. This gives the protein CASSLFPLAGGNYNEQFF.

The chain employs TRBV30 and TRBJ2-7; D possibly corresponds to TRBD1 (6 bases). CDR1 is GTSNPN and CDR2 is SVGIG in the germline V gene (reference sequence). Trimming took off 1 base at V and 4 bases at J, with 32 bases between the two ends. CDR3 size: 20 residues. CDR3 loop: CAWSALPPRGEGLWGYEQYF. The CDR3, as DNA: TGTGCCTGGAGTGCCCTCCCCCCCAGGGGCGAAGGCCTCTGGGGATACGAGCAGTACTTC.

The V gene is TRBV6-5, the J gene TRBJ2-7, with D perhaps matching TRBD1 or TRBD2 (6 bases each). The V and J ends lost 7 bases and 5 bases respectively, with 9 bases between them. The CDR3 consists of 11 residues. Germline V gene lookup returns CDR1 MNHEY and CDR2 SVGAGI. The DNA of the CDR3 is TGTGCCAGCAAGGGGGGCGACGAGCAGTACTTC. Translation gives CASKGGDEQYF.

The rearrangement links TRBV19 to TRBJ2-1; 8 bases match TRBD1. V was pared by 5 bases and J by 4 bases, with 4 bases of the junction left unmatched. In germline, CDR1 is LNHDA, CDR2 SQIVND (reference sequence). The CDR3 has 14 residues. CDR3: CASSPGTGYNEQFF. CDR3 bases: TGTGCCAGTAGTCCGGGGACAGGTTACAATGAGCAGTTCTTC. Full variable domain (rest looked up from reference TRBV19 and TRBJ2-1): DGGITQSPKYLFRKEGQNVTLSCEQNLNHDAMYWYRQDPGQGLRLIYYSQIVNDFQKGDIAEGYSVSREKKESFPLTVTSAQKNPTAFYLCASSPGTGYNEQFFGPGTRLTVL.